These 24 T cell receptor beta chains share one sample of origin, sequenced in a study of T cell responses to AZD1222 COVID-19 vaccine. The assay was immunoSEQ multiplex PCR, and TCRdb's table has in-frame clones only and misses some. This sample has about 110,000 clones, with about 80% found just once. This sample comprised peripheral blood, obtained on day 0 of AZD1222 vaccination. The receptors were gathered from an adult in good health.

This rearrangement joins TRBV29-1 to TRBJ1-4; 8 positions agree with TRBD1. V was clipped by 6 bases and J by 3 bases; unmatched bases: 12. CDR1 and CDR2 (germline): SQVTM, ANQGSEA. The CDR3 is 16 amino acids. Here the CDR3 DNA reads TGCAGCGTCGCCGCCAGGGGGCGCTTCTCTAATGAAAAACTGTTTTTT. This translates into CSVAARGRFSNEKLFF.

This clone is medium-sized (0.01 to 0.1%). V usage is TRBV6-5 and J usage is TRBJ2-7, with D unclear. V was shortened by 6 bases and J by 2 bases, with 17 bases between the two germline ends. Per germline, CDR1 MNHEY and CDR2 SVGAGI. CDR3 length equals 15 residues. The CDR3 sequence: CASSLDPSPTYEQYF. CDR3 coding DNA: TGTGCCAGCAGCCTAGATCCCAGTCCTACCTACGAGCAGTACTTC.

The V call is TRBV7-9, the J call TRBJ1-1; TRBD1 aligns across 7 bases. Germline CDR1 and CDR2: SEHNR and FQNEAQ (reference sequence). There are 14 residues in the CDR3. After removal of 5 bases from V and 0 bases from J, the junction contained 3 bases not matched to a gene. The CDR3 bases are TGTGCCAGCAGCCCAGACAGGGTGAACACTGAAGCTTTCTTT. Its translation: CASSPDRVNTEAFF.

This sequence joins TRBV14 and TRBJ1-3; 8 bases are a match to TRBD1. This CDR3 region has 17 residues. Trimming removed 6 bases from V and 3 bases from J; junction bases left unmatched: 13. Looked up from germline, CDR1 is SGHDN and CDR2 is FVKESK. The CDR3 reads CASRGIRGHKSGNTIYF. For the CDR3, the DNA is TGTGCCAGCAGGGGAATCAGGGGGCATAAGAGTGGAAACACCATATATTTT.

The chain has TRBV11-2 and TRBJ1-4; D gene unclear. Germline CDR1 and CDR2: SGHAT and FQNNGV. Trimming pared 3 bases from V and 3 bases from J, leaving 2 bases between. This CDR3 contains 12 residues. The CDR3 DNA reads TGTGCCAGCAGCTTCTCTAATGAAAAACTGTTTTTT. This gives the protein CASSFSNEKLFF. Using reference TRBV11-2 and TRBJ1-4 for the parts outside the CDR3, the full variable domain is EAGVAQSPRYKIIEKRQSVAFWCNPISGHATLYWYQQILGQGPKLLIQFQNNGVVDDSQLPKDRFSAERLKGVDSTLKIQPAKLEDSAVYLCASSFSNEKLFFGSGTQLSVL.

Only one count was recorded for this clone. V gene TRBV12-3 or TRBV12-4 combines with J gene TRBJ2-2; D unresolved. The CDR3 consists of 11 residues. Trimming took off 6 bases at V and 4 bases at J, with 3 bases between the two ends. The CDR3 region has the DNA TGTGCCAGCAGGGGCACCGGGGAGCTGTTTTTT. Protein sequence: CASRGTGELFF.

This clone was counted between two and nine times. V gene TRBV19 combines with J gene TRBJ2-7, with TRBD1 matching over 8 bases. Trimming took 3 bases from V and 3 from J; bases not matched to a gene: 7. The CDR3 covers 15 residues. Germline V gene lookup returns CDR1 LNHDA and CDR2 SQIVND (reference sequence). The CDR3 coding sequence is TGTGCCAGTAGTATGTATCAGGGGGCGAACTACGAGCAGTACTTC. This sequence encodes CASSMYQGANYEQYF.

CDR3 sequence (DNA): TGTGCCAGCAGTTCCCTCGGTGGTCAGCCCCAGCATTTT. Translated, it gives CASSSLGGQPQHF. This chain links TRBV6-5 with TRBJ1-5; no clear D gene. Germline loops: CDR1 MNHEY, CDR2 SVGAGI. The CDR3 contains 13 residues. Trimming took off 4 bases at V and 6 bases at J, with 10 bases between the two ends.

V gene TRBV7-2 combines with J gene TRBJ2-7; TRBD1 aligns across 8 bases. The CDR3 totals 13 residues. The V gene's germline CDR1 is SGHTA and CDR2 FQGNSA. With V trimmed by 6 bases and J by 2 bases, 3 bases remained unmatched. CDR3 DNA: TGTGCCAGCAGAGGGACAGGAGCCTACGAGCAGTACTTC. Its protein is CASRGTGAYEQYF.

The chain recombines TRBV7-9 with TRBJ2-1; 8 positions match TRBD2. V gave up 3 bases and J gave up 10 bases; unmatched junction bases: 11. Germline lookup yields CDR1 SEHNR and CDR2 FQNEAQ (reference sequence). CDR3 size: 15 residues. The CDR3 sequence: CASSFIAGSRLEQFF. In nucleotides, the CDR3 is TGTGCCAGCAGCTTCATAGCGGGATCCCGTCTCGAGCAGTTCTTC.

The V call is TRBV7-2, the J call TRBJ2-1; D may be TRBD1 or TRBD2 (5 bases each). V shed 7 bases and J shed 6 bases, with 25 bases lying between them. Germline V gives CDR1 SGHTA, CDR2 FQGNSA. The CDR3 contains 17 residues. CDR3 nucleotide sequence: TGTGCCAGCACCTCCTGGACGAGAACGGGGCTACTCAATGAGCAGTTCTTC. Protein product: CASTSWTRTGLLNEQFF.

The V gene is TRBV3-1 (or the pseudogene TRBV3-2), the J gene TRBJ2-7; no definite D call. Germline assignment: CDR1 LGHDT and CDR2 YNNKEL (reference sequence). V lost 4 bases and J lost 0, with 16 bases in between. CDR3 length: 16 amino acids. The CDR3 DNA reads TGTGCCAGCAGCCCCCTCGTTGGACGGAGCTCCTACGAGCAGTACTTC. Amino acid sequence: CASSPLVGRSSYEQYF.

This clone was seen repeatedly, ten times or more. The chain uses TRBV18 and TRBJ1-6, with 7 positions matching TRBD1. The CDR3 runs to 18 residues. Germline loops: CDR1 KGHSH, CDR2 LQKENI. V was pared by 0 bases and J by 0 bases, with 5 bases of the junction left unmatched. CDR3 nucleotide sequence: TGTGCCAGCTCACCACCGACAGGGACCAGCTCCTATAATTCACCCCTCCACTTT. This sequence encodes CASSPPTGTSSYNSPLHF.

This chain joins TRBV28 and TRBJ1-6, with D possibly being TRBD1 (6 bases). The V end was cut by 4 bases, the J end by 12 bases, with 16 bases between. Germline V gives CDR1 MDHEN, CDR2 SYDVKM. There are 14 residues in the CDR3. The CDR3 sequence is CASSSPGHRIPLHF. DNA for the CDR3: TGTGCCAGCAGTTCTCCGGGACACAGGATACCCCTCCACTTT.

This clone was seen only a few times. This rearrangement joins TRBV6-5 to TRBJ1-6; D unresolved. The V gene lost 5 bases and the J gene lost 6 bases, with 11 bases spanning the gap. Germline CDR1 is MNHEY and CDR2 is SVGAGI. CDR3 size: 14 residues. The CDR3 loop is CASSPPRGNSPLHF. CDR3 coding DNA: TGTGCCAGCAGTCCACCGCGCGGTAATTCACCCCTCCACTTT.

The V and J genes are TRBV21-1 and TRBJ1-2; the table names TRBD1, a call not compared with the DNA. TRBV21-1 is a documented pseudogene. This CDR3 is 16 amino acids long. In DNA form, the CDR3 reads TGTGCCAGCAGCAAAGGTGGGACAGGGGTTCGGCACGGCTACACCTTC. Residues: CASSKGGTGVRHGYTF.

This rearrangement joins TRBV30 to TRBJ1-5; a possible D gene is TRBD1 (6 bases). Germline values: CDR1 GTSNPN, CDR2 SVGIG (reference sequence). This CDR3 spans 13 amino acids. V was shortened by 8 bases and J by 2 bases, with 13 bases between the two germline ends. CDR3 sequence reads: CAAEQGGNQPQHF. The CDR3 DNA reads TGTGCCGCAGAACAGGGTGGCAATCAGCCCCAGCATTTT.

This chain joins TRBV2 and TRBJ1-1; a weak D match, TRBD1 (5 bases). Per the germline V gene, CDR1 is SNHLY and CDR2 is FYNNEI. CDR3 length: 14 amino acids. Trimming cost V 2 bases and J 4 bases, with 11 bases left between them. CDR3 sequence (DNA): TGTGCCAGCAGTGAACAGGGTATTGGCACTGAAGCTTTCTTT. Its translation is CASSEQGIGTEAFF.

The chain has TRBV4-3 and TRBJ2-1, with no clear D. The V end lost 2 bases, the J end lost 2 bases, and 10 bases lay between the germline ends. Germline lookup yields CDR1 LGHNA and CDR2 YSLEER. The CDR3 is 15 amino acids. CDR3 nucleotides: TGCGCCAGCAGCCAAAGGAGTGGGACCTACAATGAGCAGTTCTTC. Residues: CASSQRSGTYNEQFF.

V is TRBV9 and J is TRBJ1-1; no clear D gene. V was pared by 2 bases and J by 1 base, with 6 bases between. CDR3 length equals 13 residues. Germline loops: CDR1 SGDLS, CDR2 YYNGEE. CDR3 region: CASSVDANTEAFF. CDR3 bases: TGTGCCAGCAGCGTGGACGCGAACACTGAAGCTTTCTTT.

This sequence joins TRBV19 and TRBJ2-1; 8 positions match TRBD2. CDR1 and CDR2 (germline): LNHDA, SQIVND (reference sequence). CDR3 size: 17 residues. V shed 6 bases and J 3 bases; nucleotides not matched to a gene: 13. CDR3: CASSVQILAGYYNEQFF. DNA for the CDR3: TGTGCCAGTAGCGTGCAAATCTTAGCGGGGTACTACAATGAGCAGTTCTTC.

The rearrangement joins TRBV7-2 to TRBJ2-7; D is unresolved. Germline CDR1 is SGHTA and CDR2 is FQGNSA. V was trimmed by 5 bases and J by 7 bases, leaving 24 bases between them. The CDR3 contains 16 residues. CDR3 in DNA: TGTGCCAGCAGCGCAAACGCCAGGACGAACTTAGGGGAGCAGTACTTC. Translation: CASSANARTNLGEQYF. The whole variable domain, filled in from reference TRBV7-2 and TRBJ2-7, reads GAGVSQSPSNKVTEKGKDVELRCDPISGHTALYWYRQSLGQGLEFLIYFQGNSAPDKSGLPSDRFSAERTGGSVSTLTIQRTQQEDSAVYLCASSANARTNLGEQYFGPGTRLTVT.

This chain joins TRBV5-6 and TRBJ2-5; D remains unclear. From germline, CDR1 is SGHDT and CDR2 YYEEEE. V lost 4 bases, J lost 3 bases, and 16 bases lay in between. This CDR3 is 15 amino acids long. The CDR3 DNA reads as TGTGCCAGCAGCCCGGATGGGCGAAGGGAAGAGACCCAGTACTTC. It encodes CASSPDGRREETQYF.

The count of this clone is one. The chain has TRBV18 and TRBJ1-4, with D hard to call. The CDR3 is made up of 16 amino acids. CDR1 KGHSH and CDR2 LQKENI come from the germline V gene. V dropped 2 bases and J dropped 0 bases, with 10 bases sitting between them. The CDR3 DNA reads TGTGCCAGCTCACCAGGGAAGCAGGCAACTAATGAAAAACTGTTTTTT. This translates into CASSPGKQATNEKLFF.